The 28 T cell receptor beta chains presented below share a single source sample, sequenced in a study of shared clonotypes between healthy human individuals. Method: immunoSEQ multiplex PCR; TCRdb's copy keeps in-frame clones and lacks some. The sample yields approximately 2.3 million clones, 85% to 95% seen once. Specimen: naive CD4+ T cells from PBMCs. Subset given: CD45RA+ positively selected. The receptors were sampled from a man younger than 35 in good health. Some clones in this sample may be carry-over from other donors' samples.

The V and J genes are TRBV29-1 and TRBJ2-1, with 9 positions matching TRBD2. The V gene's germline CDR1 is SQVTM and CDR2 ANQGSEA. Germline trimming cut 4 bases from V and 9 bases from J; bases unmatched to any gene: 13. This CDR3 comprises 15 residues. This CDR3 is CSVVELRGRAGEQFF. The CDR3 DNA reads TGCAGCGTTGTGGAACTACGCGGGAGGGCCGGTGAGCAGTTCTTC.

V and J are TRBV7-2 and TRBJ2-2; D not resolved. V lost 2 bases and J lost 6, with 16 bases in between. This CDR3 contains 16 residues. CDR1 and CDR2 (germline): SGHTA, FQGNSA. CDR3 DNA: TGTGCCAGCAGCTTACGCCCCCCACGCGGTCCCGGGGAGCTGTTTTTT. The encoded protein is CASSLRPPRGPGELFF.

The chain links TRBV6-4 to TRBJ2-1; 8 nucleotides line up with TRBD2. The CDR3 runs 14 residues. V lost 7 bases to trimming and J lost 4 bases; unmatched junction nucleotides: 6. Germline CDR1 is MRHNA and CDR2 is SNTAGT. The DNA of the CDR3 is TGTGCCAGCAAGCAGCGGGAGACTTACAATGAGCAGTTCTTC. It specifies CASKQRETYNEQFF.

The V call is TRBV10-3, the J call TRBJ2-7, with 9 bases identical to TRBD2. The junction had 5 bases not matched to a gene; V was cut back by 2 bases and J by 6 bases. Germline V gene sequence: CDR1 ENHRY, CDR2 SYGVKD. This CDR3 is 14 amino acids long. In DNA form, the CDR3 reads TGTGCCATCAGTGAGGTGGGACTAGCTAGCGAGCAGTACTTC. This gives the protein CAISEVGLASEQYF.

The chain links TRBV27 to TRBJ1-1; perhaps TRBD1 as D (6 bases). Germline CDR1 and CDR2: MNHEY and SMNVEV (reference sequence). Trimming took off 5 bases at V and 5 bases at J, with 18 bases between the two ends. CDR3 length equals 15 residues. CDR3 in amino acids: CASSPQQGVWTEAFF. CDR3 coding DNA: TGTGCCAGCAGTCCACAACAGGGCGTGTGGACTGAAGCTTTCTTT.

J is TRBJ2-7 and V is TRBV6-1; 8 nucleotides line up with TRBD2. J lost 7 bases, V lost 3 bases, and 20 bases had no gene match. CDR1 and CDR2 from the germline V gene are MNHNS and SASEGT. CDR3 size: 18 residues. The CDR3 spells CASSDRGGRGSLFGEQYF. The CDR3 nucleotides are TGTGCCAGCAGTGACCGGGGGGGTCGAGGGAGCCTTTTTGGGGAGCAGTACTTC.

The sample holds one count of this clone. This specimen includes other DNA sequences encoding the same CDR3. The chain uses TRBV5-1 and TRBJ1-1; D call uncertain. The CDR3 length is 13 residues. The ends were cut back, 3 bases at V and 1 base at J, with 7 bases in the middle. Germline values: CDR1 SGHRS, CDR2 YFSETQ. CDR3 in amino acids: CASSWASNTEAFF. CDR3 sequence (DNA): TGCGCCAGCAGCTGGGCTTCGAACACTGAAGCTTTCTTT.

The genes are TRBV5-1 and TRBJ2-3; a possible D gene is TRBD2 (6 bases). The CDR3 is 14 residues long. Trimming removed 0 bases from V and 4 bases from J, with 9 bases in between. CDR1 is SGHRS and CDR2 is YFSETQ in the germline V gene. CDR3 in amino acids: CASSLAGDSDTQYF. In nucleotides, the CDR3 is TGCGCCAGCAGCTTGGCGGGAGATTCAGATACGCAGTATTTT.

The chain recombines TRBV21-1 with TRBJ2-7; TRBD2, the table's D call, lacks a check against the DNA. TRBV21-1 counts as a pseudogene. CDR3 length: 17 residues. The CDR3 sequence: CASSKELLAGGPYEQYF. CDR3 DNA: TGTGCCAGCAGCAAAGAGCTACTAGCGGGAGGGCCCTACGAGCAGTACTTC.

This chain uses TRBV5-1 with TRBJ2-2; D perhaps matches TRBD2 (5 bases). The CDR3 runs 15 residues. Germline CDR1 and CDR2: SGHRS and YFSETQ. V was clipped by 7 bases and J by 2 bases, with 15 bases between them. Written as DNA, the CDR3 is TGCGCCAGCCGAACACTCCTAGCAAACACCGGGGAGCTGTTTTTT. It is translated as CASRTLLANTGELFF.

This chain links TRBV2 with TRBJ1-2, with D possibly being TRBD1 (6 bases). Germline lookup yields CDR1 SNHLY and CDR2 FYNNEI. V lost 3 bases and J 7 bases, leaving 6 bases between the germline ends. There are 11 residues in the CDR3. The CDR3 sequence is CASSEGAGYTF. The CDR3 DNA follows: TGTGCCAGCAGTGAGGGGGCTGGCTACACCTTC.

The gene calls are TRBV27 and TRBJ1-1; D is uncertain. The CDR3 spans 12 residues. The V and J ends lost 4 bases and 10 bases respectively, with 13 bases between them. Germline values: CDR1 MNHEY, CDR2 SMNVEV (reference sequence). This chain's CDR3 is CASSSTPSGAFF. The CDR3 DNA follows: TGTGCCAGCAGTTCCACCCCCTCGGGAGCTTTCTTT.

This clone appeared a single time. The chain carries TRBV7-6 and TRBJ2-3, with D possibly being TRBD2 (6 bases). Per the germline V gene, CDR1 is SGHVS and CDR2 is FNYEAQ. V was clipped by 5 bases and J by 2 bases, with 11 bases between them. The CDR3 covers 14 residues. The chain's CDR3 is CASSPGTATDTQYF. Here the CDR3 DNA reads TGTGCCAGCAGCCCCGGGACTGCCACAGATACGCAGTATTTT.

With respect to this clone: Other DNA sequences within the sample encode an identical CDR3. The chain is built from TRBV9 and TRBJ1-1, with TRBD1 as a possible D gene (6 bases). V lost 4 bases, J lost 8 bases, and 21 bases lay in between. Germline V gene lookup returns CDR1 SGDLS and CDR2 YYNGEE. This CDR3 is built from 15 residues. In DNA, the CDR3 is TGTGCCAGCAGCCCCCGGGACATACCCTATAGCGAAGCTTTCTTT. This codes for CASSPRDIPYSEAFF. The variable domain in full, completed from reference TRBV9 and TRBJ1-1, reads DSGVTQTPKHLITATGQRVTLRCSPRSGDLSVYWYQQSLDQGLQFLIQYYNGEERAKGNILERFSAQQFPDLHSELNLSSLELGDSALYFCASSPRDIPYSEAFFGQGTRLTVV.

The V gene is TRBV4-2, the J gene TRBJ2-5; no reliable D call. Germline V gene data show CDR1 as LGHNA and CDR2 as YNFKEQ. V was cut by 1 base and J by 2 bases, with 8 bases left in between. This CDR3 has 14 amino acids. The CDR3 DNA reads TGTGCCAGCAGCCAAGCTTCGGCACAAGAGACCCAGTACTTC. Amino acid sequence: CASSQASAQETQYF.

This clone is a singleton in its sample. The CDR3 coding sequence is TGTGCCAGCAGACGGGGACTGGCGGGGGGTTACGAGCAGTACTTC. It translates to CASRRGLAGGYEQYF. The gene calls are TRBV7-2 and TRBJ2-7; 8 bases fit TRBD2. V dropped 6 bases and J dropped 4; count of bases not matched to a gene: 11. There are 15 residues in the CDR3. Germline CDR1 SGHTA, CDR2 FQGNSA. The variable domain in full, completed from reference TRBV7-2 and TRBJ2-7, reads GAGVSQSPSNKVTEKGKDVELRCDPISGHTALYWYRQSLGQGLEFLIYFQGNSAPDKSGLPSDRFSAERTGGSVSTLTIQRTQQEDSAVYLCASRRGLAGGYEQYFGPGTRLTVT.

V is TRBV6-1 and J is TRBJ2-5; D uncertain. CDR1 is MNHNS and CDR2 is SASEGT in the germline V gene. Trimming shortened V by 5 bases and J by 0 bases, and 7 bases separated the two germline ends. This CDR3 is 13 amino acids long. In nucleotides, the CDR3 is TGTGCCAGCAGTTCAGCATACCAAGAGACCCAGTACTTC. Amino acids: CASSSAYQETQYF.

The chain uses TRBV7-9 and TRBJ2-3, with 7 bases identical to TRBD2. The CDR3 consists of 15 residues. V was pared by 2 bases and J by 0 bases, with 2 bases of the junction left unmatched. The germline V gene has CDR1 SEHNR and CDR2 FQNEAQ (reference sequence). CDR3 protein: CASSLFSGSTDTQYF. DNA for the CDR3: TGTGCCAGCAGCTTATTTAGCGGGAGCACAGATACGCAGTATTTT.

The CDR3 loop is CASWGTANTGELFF. CDR3 sequence (DNA): TGTGCCTCCTGGGGGACGGCGAACACCGGGGAGCTGTTTTTT. V gene TRBV30 combines with J gene TRBJ2-2; D possibly matches TRBD1 or TRBD2 (5 bases each). Between the trimmed V and J ends, which lost 7 bases and 0 bases, there was a span of 12 bases. Germline CDR1 and CDR2: GTSNPN and SVGIG (reference sequence). The CDR3 has 14 residues.

The J gene is TRBJ2-2, the V gene TRBV28; a possible D gene is TRBD1 (6 bases). Germline V CDR1 and CDR2: MDHEN, SYDVKM. With 7 bases removed from V and 6 bases from J, the gap between germline ends came to 18 bases. This CDR3 contains 15 residues. The CDR3 DNA is TGTGCCAGCACCCTAAGCAGCTCAGGGGCCGGGGAGCTGTTTTTT. This encodes CASTLSSSGAGELFF.

V is TRBV6-1 and J is TRBJ2-3, with D possibly called TRBD1 or TRBD2 (6 bases each). The germline V and J ends were trimmed by 8 bases and 6 bases, with 15 bases remaining between them. Germline CDR1 MNHNS, CDR2 SASEGT. The CDR3 loop spans 13 amino acids. Written as DNA, the CDR3 is TGTGCCAGCCCAGGGGACTTTAGGGATACGCAGTATTTT. This gives the protein CASPGDFRDTQYF.

Regarding this clone: The same CDR3 is also encoded by other DNA sequences in this sample. The rearrangement uses TRBV5-1 and TRBJ2-5; tentatively, D is TRBD1 (5 bases). V lost 0 bases to trimming and J lost 1 base, with 7 bases between them. Germline CDR1 and CDR2: SGHRS and YFSETQ. The CDR3 sequence is 14 residues long. The CDR3 loop is CASSLGQIQETQYF. DNA of the CDR3: TGCGCCAGCAGCTTGGGACAGATCCAAGAGACCCAGTACTTC.

The chain links TRBV5-6 to TRBJ1-2; D might be TRBD1 (5 bases). The CDR3 is made up of 14 amino acids. From germline, CDR1 is SGHDT and CDR2 YYEEEE. V lost 2 bases to trimming and J lost 6 bases, with 14 bases between them. The CDR3 here is CASSLGRGVHGYTF. The CDR3 DNA follows: TGTGCCAGCAGCTTAGGCCGGGGCGTGCATGGCTACACCTTC.

The rearrangement uses TRBV6-4 and TRBJ2-1; D is ambiguous. The CDR3 has 15 amino acids. Germline lookup yields CDR1 MRHNA and CDR2 SNTAGT. The V end lost 4 bases, the J end lost 0 bases, and 10 bases lay between the germline ends. The CDR3 loop is CASSVSLGSYNEQFF. The CDR3 coding sequence is TGTGCCAGCAGTGTTAGTCTGGGCTCCTACAATGAGCAGTTCTTC.

The genes are TRBV7-2 and TRBJ2-1, with D possibly being TRBD2 (5 bases). This CDR3 region has 17 residues. The V end was cut by 2 bases, the J end by 4 bases, with 18 bases between. Germline CDR1 reads SGHTA; CDR2 reads FQGNSA. CDR3 region: CASSLLSPASSYNEQFF. As DNA, the CDR3 is TGTGCCAGCAGCTTATTGTCACCGGCTAGCTCTTACAATGAGCAGTTCTTC.

The chain joins TRBV6-6 to TRBJ2-5; 13 bases map to TRBD2. The V gene's germline CDR1 is MNHNY and CDR2 SVGAGI (reference sequence). This CDR3 region has 15 residues. Here the CDR3 DNA reads TGTACATCCTGTACTAGCGGGAGGGCCGGGGAGACCCAGTACTTC. This sequence encodes CTSCTSGRAGETQYF.

The chain uses TRBV6-5 and TRBJ1-2; 7 positions agree with TRBD1. After removal of 5 bases from V and 3 bases from J, the junction contained 9 bases not matched to a gene. There are 15 residues in the CDR3. Germline V gene sequence: CDR1 MNHEY, CDR2 SVGAGI. CDR3 DNA sequence: TGTGCCAGCAGTGTGGGACAGCGAGTAGACTATGGCTACACCTTC. Amino acid sequence: CASSVGQRVDYGYTF.

The chain employs TRBV13 and TRBJ2-7; a possible D gene is TRBD2 (6 bases). In germline, CDR1 is PRHDT, CDR2 FYEKMQ (reference sequence). The CDR3 extends over 15 amino acids. The V end was cut by 5 bases, the J end by 2 bases, with 16 bases between. The CDR3 sequence is CASSTYRDSAYEQYF. For the CDR3, the DNA is TGTGCCAGCAGCACCTACCGGGACTCGGCCTACGAGCAGTACTTC.